The clone carrying this T cell receptor beta chain appeared many times. The antigen remains undetermined. Patients were aged 18 to 65, had disease duration under 2 months, and had newly diagnosed hyperthyroidism. Each diagnosis drew on symptoms, thyroxine, TRAb, thyroid ultrasound and orbital computed tomography findings. V lost 2 bases to trimming and J lost 11 bases, with 16 bases between them. Germline V lookup: CDR1 SNHLY, CDR2 FYNNEI. The CDR3 spans 13 residues. The sample belongs to a study of T cells in Graves' hyperthyroidism and ophthalmopathy. Study-wide findings and caveats: Blood also carried most thyroid clonotypes expanded above 0.001.

TCR beta CDR3 regions were amplified from RNA transcripts. An initial round of RT-PCR targeting the TCR CDR3 relied on the HTBI primer set. TCRdb re-called the multiplex PCR reads through MiXCR, storing one row per CDR3 protein. The table lists roughly 360,000 distinct CDR3 sequences, approximately 13% of them singletons. The TCR sequence derives from a man aged 25 to 40 with Graves' hyperthyroidism that later progressed to Graves' ophthalmopathy. The sequencing input was blood. The genes are TRBV2 and TRBJ2-7, with D tentatively TRBD1 (6 bases). The CDR3, as DNA: TGTGCCAGCAGTGAATCGAGGGGGACGGTTGAGTACTTC. Encoded protein: CASSESRGTVEYF.